These T cell receptor beta chains were read from a single sample in a study of siplizumab effects on memory and regulatory T cells. The protocol was immunoSEQ multiplex PCR, while the TCRdb copy is restricted to in-frame clones and leaves out a portion. Of 50,000 to 55,000 clones in the sample, more than 85% were seen once. The sequenced sample consisted of CD8+ T cells sorted from blood. These receptors were obtained from a human donor in good health. The CDR3 runs from the conserved cysteine through the conserved F or W. Each record gives: CDR3 protein, CDR3 DNA, V gene, clone size, D gene, J gene. The D gene is left open where the match is weak. Clone size is stated in some rows and not others, as once, few, many or a class when expanded.

CDR3aa: CASSVVLDNEQFF; CDR3nt: TGTGCCAGCAGCGTAGTCTTGGACAATGAGCAGTTCTTC; v_gene: TRBV9; abundance: .; d_gene: .; j_gene: TRBJ2-1
CDR3aa: CASSQYEDTQYF; CDR3nt: TGTGCCAGCAGCCAATACGAAGATACGCAGTATTTT; v_gene: TRBV7-9; abundance: .; d_gene: .; j_gene: TRBJ2-3
CDR3aa: CASSAGTGYNEQFF; CDR3nt: TGCGCCAGCAGCGCCGGGACTGGGTACAATGAGCAGTTCTTC; v_gene: TRBV5-1; abundance: once; d_gene: .; j_gene: TRBJ2-1
CDR3aa: CASSGGNTEAFF; CDR3nt: TGTGCCAGCAGTGGTGGGAACACTGAAGCTTTCTTT; v_gene: TRBV25-1; abundance: .; d_gene: .; j_gene: TRBJ1-1
CDR3aa: CASSLVGGRDQPQHF; CDR3nt: TGCGCCAGCAGCTTGGTAGGGGGCCGGGATCAGCCCCAGCATTTT; v_gene: TRBV5-1; abundance: .; d_gene: TRBD1; j_gene: TRBJ1-5
CDR3aa: CASSQKRSYEQYF; CDR3nt: TGTGCCAGCAGCCAAAAAAGGTCCTACGAGCAGTACTTC; v_gene: TRBV4-2; abundance: once; d_gene: .; j_gene: TRBJ2-7
CDR3aa: CASSLADQPQHF; CDR3nt: TGTGCCAGCAGCTTAGCTGATCAGCCCCAGCATTTT; v_gene: TRBV7-9; abundance: once; d_gene: .; j_gene: TRBJ1-5
CDR3aa: CASRVTDIYTGELFF; CDR3nt: TGTGCCAGCAGGGTGACAGACATTTATACCGGGGAGCTGTTTTTT; v_gene: TRBV6-1; abundance: once; d_gene: .; j_gene: TRBJ2-2
CDR3aa: CASSLGSGELFF; CDR3nt: TGTGCCAGCAGCTTGGGGTCCGGGGAGCTGTTTTTT; v_gene: TRBV5-4; abundance: .; d_gene: .; j_gene: TRBJ2-2
CDR3aa: CASSEGAGGVETQYF; CDR3nt: TGTGCCAGCAGTGAAGGAGCGGGAGGGGTGGAGACCCAGTACTTC; v_gene: TRBV2; abundance: .; d_gene: TRBD2; j_gene: TRBJ2-5
CDR3aa: CASLASYNEQFF; CDR3nt: TGTGCCAGCTTAGCCTCCTACAATGAGCAGTTCTTC; v_gene: TRBV27; abundance: .; d_gene: .; j_gene: TRBJ2-1
CDR3aa: CASSLSPWHEQFF; CDR3nt: TGTGCCAGCAGTTTAAGTCCTTGGCATGAGCAGTTCTTC; v_gene: TRBV27; abundance: .; d_gene: .; j_gene: TRBJ2-1